This T cell receptor beta chain was sequenced in a study of CD8 T cells in ankylosing spondylitis. Study results and limitations: CD8+ by phenotype, disease-linked clones were relatively rare in peripheral blood. Ankylosing spondylitis blood appeared to carry a characteristic TCR beta motif of eight or nine highly homologous variants. A number of the motif variants had already been described in reactive arthritis synovial fluid and blood.

Quantitative 5'-RACE with molecular barcodes generated TCR beta libraries. Via MiXCR, TCRdb re-called the 5' RACE reads, giving one row per CDR3 protein. Of about 440,000 distinct CDR3 sequences in the sample, more than 15% are singletons; the top ten hold over 0.9%. This clonotype showed up just a few times. Its antigen remains unidentified. The CDR3 sequence is 13 residues long. Germline CDR1 and CDR2: SNHLY and FYNNEI. The V gene lost 9 bases and the J gene lost 3 bases, with 13 bases spanning the gap. The specimen was blood, either unsorted or a sorted T cell fraction (not recorded which). This clonotype originated in a male donor with ankylosing spondylitis. The chain has TRBV2 and TRBJ2-3; tentatively, D is TRBD2 (5 bases). The DNA for the CDR3 is TGTGCCAGGAGACCCACGGGGACAGATACGCAGTATTTT. Translating gives CARRPTGTDTQYF.